This passage covers 24 T cell receptor beta chains from one sample sequenced in a study of tumor-infiltrating lymphocytes in primary liver carcinoma. The template, about 540 ng total RNA, yielded TCR beta cDNA made with a constant-region primer. Three nested multiplex PCR rounds, a slightly modified ARM-PCR, produced the libraries for TCR beta. The opening two PCR rounds, ten to eleven cycles each, paired TRBV1-TRBV30 forward primers with a C-beta reverse primer. Via MiXCR, TCRdb re-called the multiplex PCR reads, giving one row per CDR3 protein. The sample holds fewer than 400,000 distinct CDR3 sequences, about 62% seen once. Germline DNA was also extracted, while the blood RNA originated from unsorted whole blood. The sequenced sample consisted of peripheral blood. Receptors were obtained from a man between 35 and 55 years old with primary liver carcinoma and hepatitis B virus infection.

For the CDR3, the DNA is TGTGCCAGCAGCTCCGGTGACAAGCAGTACTTC. Its protein product is CASSSGDKQYF. The chain recombines TRBV6-2 or TRBV6-3 with TRBJ2-7; no reliable D call. With 6 bases removed from V and 8 bases from J, the gap between germline ends came to 11 bases. The germline CDR1 and CDR2 sequences are MNHEY and SVGEGT. This CDR3 is 11 amino acids long.

Notes on this clonotype: At one end, the junction sequence differs from germline, possibly due to a read error. This chain connects TRBV29-1 to TRBJ1-1; 9 bases are a match to TRBD1. CDR3 size: 14 residues. Germline V lookup: CDR1 SQVTM, CDR2 ANQGSEA. This CDR3 is CSIGQGLGNTEDLF. The CDR3 bases are TGCAGCATAGGACAGGGGTTGGGGAACACTGAAGATCTCTTT.

In its sample, this clonotype was seen many times. The V call is TRBV11-2, the J call TRBJ1-4; no clear D. Germline V gene data show CDR1 as SGHAT and CDR2 as FQNNGV. This CDR3 is 11 amino acids long. The V gene lost 3 bases and the J gene lost 12 bases, with 8 bases spanning the gap. For the CDR3, the DNA is TGTGCCAGCAGCTTTTACGGGGAACTGTTTTTT. Translating gives CASSFYGELFF. Full variable domain (rest looked up from reference TRBV11-2 and TRBJ1-4): EAGVAQSPRYKIIEKRQSVAFWCNPISGHATLYWYQQILGQGPKLLIQFQNNGVVDDSQLPKDRFSAERLKGVDSTLKIQPAKLEDSAVYLCASSFYGELFFGSGTQLSVL.

The chain couples TRBV4-2 to TRBJ1-2; D gene unclear. Germline loops: CDR1 LGHNA, CDR2 YNFKEQ. Trimming stripped 9 bases from V and 5 bases from J, with 19 bases between. The CDR3 runs 14 residues. The CDR3 bases are TGTGCCAGTAGCGCCTCCGGGATAGGTTATGGCTACACCTTC. Protein: CASSASGIGYGYTF.

Points on this clonotype: This may come from a read error, since a much larger clone is one base off. The CDR3 sequence is CLVDSGDLRNGYTF. CDR3 DNA sequence: TGCCTCGTTGATAGTGGGGACCTTAGGAATGGCTACACCTTC. The V call is TRBV29-1, the J call TRBJ1-2; tentatively, D is TRBD1 (5 bases). Germline V CDR1 and CDR2: SQVTM, ANQGSEA. CDR3 length: 14 residues.

Concerning this clonotype: No conserved phenylalanine or tryptophan is present at the end of the CDR3, so a read error is the likely explanation. The rearrangement joins TRBV11-2 to TRBJ2-7; D unclear. There are 12 residues in the CDR3. V lost 6 bases and J 3 bases, leaving 9 bases between the germline ends. CDR1 and CDR2 from the germline V gene are SGHAT and FQNNGV. This CDR3 reads CASRILSYEQYL. The CDR3 coding sequence is TGTGCCAGCAGAATACTTAGCTACGAGCAGTACCTC.

The rearrangement joins TRBV11-1 to TRBJ2-4, with TRBD2 matching over 10 bases. CDR3 length: 17 amino acids. The trim removed 11 bases at V and 2 bases at J, leaving 15 bases unmatched. Germline V CDR1 and CDR2: SGHAT, FQDESV (reference sequence). CDR3 loop: CADSFPGTSGTKNIQYF. In DNA form, the CDR3 reads TGTGCCGACAGCTTTCCCGGAACTAGCGGGACCAAAAACATTCAGTACTTC.

Remarks on this clonotype: Sequence at one end of the junction differs from germline and may be a read error. The chain has TRBV6-5 and TRBJ1-1; 7 positions match TRBD1. The CDR3 extends over 16 amino acids. Germline V gene lookup returns CDR1 MNHEY and CDR2 SVGAGI. The CDR3 DNA reads as TGTGCCAGCAGCCTCAACCTTTACAGGGGCCGTACTGAAACTTTCTTT. Its protein product is CASSLNLYRGRTETFF.

Details on this clonotype: Likely a read error: the CDR3 ends without its conserved phenylalanine or tryptophan. Written as DNA, the CDR3 is TGTGCCAGCAGCTTGGGGAGCGGGCCCACAGATACGCAGTATCTT. It codes for CASSLGSGPTDTQYL. The chain links TRBV11-3 to TRBJ2-3, with D possibly TRBD2 on 6 matching bases. Germline values: CDR1 SGHNT, CDR2 YENEEA. The CDR3 sequence is 15 residues long. Trimming cost V 3 bases and J 2 bases, with 12 bases left between them.

To note about this clonotype: This may arise from a read error, as a much more abundant clone is one base away. This chain connects TRBV6-6 to TRBJ2-1; a weak D match, TRBD1 (5 bases). Germline assignment: CDR1 MNHNY and CDR2 SVGAGI (reference sequence). CDR3 length equals 13 residues. DNA of the CDR3: TGTGCCAGCAGTTCAACAGGAACCTATGAGGAGTTCTTC. Translated, it gives CASSSTGTYEEFF.

This clonotype was recorded only once. A much larger clone lies one base from this, so it may be a read error. The chain uses TRBV6-1 and TRBJ1-4; 7 bases line up with TRBD1. CDR1 is MNHNS, CDR2 SASEGT, per germline. CDR3 length equals 15 residues. Here the CDR3 DNA reads TGTACCAGCAGTGAGGGGACAGTACTTAATGAAAAACTGTTTTTT. Encoded protein: CTSSEGTVLNEKLFF.

DNA for the CDR3: TGCAGTCTTCTGTTTGGCGACCGCTCCTACAATGAGCAGTTCTTC. This encodes CSLLFGDRSYNEQFF. J is TRBJ2-1 and V is TRBV29-1, with unresolved D. This CDR3 is built from 15 residues. Germline lookup yields CDR1 SQVTM and CDR2 ANQGSEA.

About this clonotype: Because it lacks the conserved phenylalanine or tryptophan at the end, this CDR3 is likely a read error. This sequence joins TRBV12-3 or TRBV12-4 and TRBJ1-2; 8 positions match TRBD1. The CDR3 length is 14 residues. With 5 bases clipped from V and 7 bases from J, the junction kept 9 bases outside the gene matches. CDR3 bases: TGTGCCAGCAGTCCGGACAGGGTTGTAGGTGGCTACACCTCC. Its protein product is CASSPDRVVGGYTS.

The chain uses TRBV5-4 and TRBJ1-2; TRBD1 aligns across 8 bases. Unmatched junction bases numbered 12, after V lost 5 bases and J lost 6 bases. The CDR3 totals 15 residues. The germline V gene encodes CDR1 SGHNT and CDR2 YYREEE (reference sequence). The CDR3 DNA sequence: TGTGCCAGCAGTTCCCAGGACAGGGTCCTGAATGGCTACACCTTC. Its protein is CASSSQDRVLNGYTF.

Concerning this clonotype itself: This may come from a read error, since a much larger clone is one base off. The chain combines TRBV29-1 with TRBJ2-1; TRBD2 matches at 7 bases. CDR3 length equals 14 residues. Germline loops: CDR1 SQVTM, CDR2 ANQGSEA. Trimming took 6 bases from V and 0 from J; bases not matched to a gene: 5. DNA of the CDR3: TGCAGCGTGGGGTCGGGGGGCTCCTACAATGAGCAGTTCTTC. Its protein is CSVGSGGSYNEQFF.

The V call is TRBV5-6, the J call TRBJ1-5; D is undetermined. V lost 5 bases and J 6 bases, leaving 18 bases between the germline ends. There are 15 residues in the CDR3. The germline V gene has CDR1 SGHDT and CDR2 YYEEEE. In nucleotides, the CDR3 is TGTGCCAGCAGTCCGGCCCCGGGGAGCGGTCAGCCCCAGCATTTT. The encoded protein is CASSPAPGSGQPQHF.

Concerning this clonotype: A read error may account for a junction end that differs from germline. The rearrangement joins TRBV6-5 to TRBJ1-2, with D unresolved. This CDR3 has 13 amino acids. Germline CDR1 MNHEY, CDR2 SVGAGI. The CDR3 protein is CANSYSADYGYIF. The DNA for the CDR3 is TGTGCCAACAGTTACTCGGCGGACTATGGCTACATCTTC.

Remarks on this clonotype: Given a much more abundant clone one base away, this may be a read error. CDR3 sequence: CPSSQVGISGTNTGELFF. The DNA of the CDR3 is TGTCCCAGCAGCCAAGTGGGGATTAGCGGGACGAACACCGGGGAGCTGTTTTTT. J is TRBJ2-2 and V is TRBV4-2; 8 bases agree with TRBD2. This CDR3 has 18 amino acids. In germline, CDR1 is LGHNA, CDR2 YNFKEQ.

About this clonotype: Just one base apart from a much larger clone, this may be a read error. CDR3 DNA: TGTGTCAGCAGTTACCGAACGAACACTGAAGCTTTCTTT. It yields the protein CVSSYRTNTEAFF. The rearrangement links TRBV6-2 or TRBV6-3 to TRBJ1-1; D not resolved. The CDR3 loop spans 13 amino acids. Germline lookup yields CDR1 MNHEY and CDR2 SVGEGT.

There are many counts of this clonotype. This chain joins TRBV6-5 and TRBJ2-2; no clear D. CDR1 and CDR2 (germline): MNHEY, SVGAGI. The V and J ends lost 2 bases and 1 base respectively, with 2 bases between them. The CDR3 runs 13 residues. CDR3 in amino acids: CASSYKNTGELFF. CDR3 nucleotide sequence: TGTGCCAGCAGTTACAAGAACACCGGGGAGCTGTTTTTT.

Worth noting for this clonotype: A much larger clone sits a single nucleotide away, making a read error possible. V usage is TRBV6-1 and J usage is TRBJ1-1; D remains ambiguous. Germline V gene data show CDR1 as MNHNS and CDR2 as SASEGT. The ends were cut back, 6 bases at V and 2 bases at J, with 13 bases in the middle. CDR3 length: 14 residues. The CDR3 coding sequence is TGTGCCAGCAGCGACCGAGCGGTCAACACTGAAGCTTTCTTT. Protein: CASSDRAVNTEAFF.

A note on this clonotype: It may be a read error: a sequence one base away is much more abundant. The chain recombines TRBV29-1 with TRBJ2-7; 9 bases align to TRBD1. V shed 2 bases, J shed 6 bases, and the junction held 5 bases outside the gene matches. The CDR3 covers 13 residues. The germline CDR1 and CDR2 sequences are SQVTM and ANQGSEA. CDR3 amino acids: CSVEHRDRAEQYF. The CDR3 DNA reads as TGCAGCGTTGAACACCGGGACAGGGCCGAGCAGTACTTC.

The V gene is TRBV4-1, the J gene TRBJ2-7; possible D gene TRBD1, 5 bases. The CDR3 covers 15 residues. Between the trimmed V and J ends, which lost 0 bases and 3 bases, there was a span of 12 bases. CDR1 and CDR2 (germline): MGHRA, YSYEKL. CDR3 residues: CASSQERARGYEQYF. The CDR3 bases are TGCGCCAGCAGCCAAGAACGGGCTAGGGGCTACGAGCAGTACTTC.

This clonotype occurred once. A much larger clone sits a single nucleotide away, making a read error possible. The rearrangement links TRBV6-5 to TRBJ2-1; D uncertain. Germline-derived CDR1 and CDR2 are MNHEY and SVGAGI. CDR3 size: 11 residues. CDR3 residues: CATVLADEEFF. In DNA form, the CDR3 reads TGTGCCACCGTATTGGCCGATGAGGAGTTCTTC.